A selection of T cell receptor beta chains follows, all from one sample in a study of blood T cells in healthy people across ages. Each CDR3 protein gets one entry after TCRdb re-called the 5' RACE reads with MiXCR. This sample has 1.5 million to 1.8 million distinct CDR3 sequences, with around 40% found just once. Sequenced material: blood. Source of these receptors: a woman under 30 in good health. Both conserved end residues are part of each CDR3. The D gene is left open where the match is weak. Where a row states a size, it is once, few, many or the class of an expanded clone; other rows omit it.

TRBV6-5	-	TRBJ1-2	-	CASSYVGYYGYTF	TGTGCCAGCAGTTACGTGGGTTACTATGGCTACACCTTC
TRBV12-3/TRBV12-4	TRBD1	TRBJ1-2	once	CASRAGGPNYGYTF	TGTGCCAGCAGGGCAGGGGGCCCTAACTATGGCTACACCTTC
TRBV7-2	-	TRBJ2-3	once	CASSLYYQGGDTQYF	TGTGCCAGCAGCTTATATTATCAAGGAGGTGATACGCAGTATTTT
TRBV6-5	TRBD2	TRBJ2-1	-	CASSYLGLAGGTRETQFF	TGTGCCAGCAGTTATCTCGGACTAGCGGGGGGCACGAGAGAGACCCAGTTCTTC
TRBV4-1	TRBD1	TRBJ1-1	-	CASSQKGTGEYTEAFF	TGCGCCAGCAGCCAAAAGGGGACAGGGGAGTACACTGAAGCTTTCTTT
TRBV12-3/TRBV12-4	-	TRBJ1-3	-	CASSKQLPGNTIYF	TGTGCCAGCAGTAAACAGCTACCTGGAAACACCATATATTTT
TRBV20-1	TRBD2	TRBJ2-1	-	CSARAPLTSGRYNEQFF	TGCAGTGCTAGAGCCCCCCTGACTAGCGGGAGGTACAATGAGCAGTTCTTC
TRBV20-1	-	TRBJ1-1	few	CSARGPGRGTEAFF	TGCAGTGCTAGGGGACCAGGGAGGGGGACTGAAGCTTTCTTT
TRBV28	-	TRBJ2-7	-	CASTDSPTGPNEQYF	TGTGCCAGCACCGATTCCCCCACAGGTCCCAACGAGCAGTACTTC
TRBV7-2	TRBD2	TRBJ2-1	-	CASSNGGARNEQFF	TGTGCCAGCAGCAACGGGGGGGCCCGGAATGAGCAGTTCTTC
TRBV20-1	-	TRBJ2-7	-	CSASPPSLRERWDEQYF	TGCAGTGCTAGCCCCCCTTCGCTCCGGGAGAGATGGGACGAGCAGTACTTC
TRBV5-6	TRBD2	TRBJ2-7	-	CASSRVGTRIGEQYF	TGTGCCAGCAGCCGTGTAGGGACTAGAATTGGCGAGCAGTACTTC
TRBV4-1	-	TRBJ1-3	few	CASSHGFLDSSGNTIYF	TGCGCCAGCAGCCATGGCTTTCTGGACTCTTCTGGAAACACCATATATTTT
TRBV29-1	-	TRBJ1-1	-	CSVETLRRGDTEAFF	TGCAGCGTTGAAACGCTAAGGAGGGGGGACACTGAAGCTTTCTTT